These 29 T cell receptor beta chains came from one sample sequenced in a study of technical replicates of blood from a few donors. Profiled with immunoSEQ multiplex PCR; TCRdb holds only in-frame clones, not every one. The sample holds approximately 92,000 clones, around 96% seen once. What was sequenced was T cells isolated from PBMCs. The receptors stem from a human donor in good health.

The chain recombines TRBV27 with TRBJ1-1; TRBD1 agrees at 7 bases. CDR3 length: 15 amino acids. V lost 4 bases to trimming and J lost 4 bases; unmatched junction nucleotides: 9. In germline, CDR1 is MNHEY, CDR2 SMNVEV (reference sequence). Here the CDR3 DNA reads TGTGCCAGCAGTTCAATACAGGGGTGGGGCACTGAAGCTTTCTTT. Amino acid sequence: CASSSIQGWGTEAFF.

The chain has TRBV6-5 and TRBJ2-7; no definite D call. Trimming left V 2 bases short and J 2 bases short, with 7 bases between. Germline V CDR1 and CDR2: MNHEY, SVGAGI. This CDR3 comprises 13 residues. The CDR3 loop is CASSYRSPYEQYF. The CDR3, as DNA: TGTGCCAGCAGTTACAGGAGTCCCTACGAGCAGTACTTC.

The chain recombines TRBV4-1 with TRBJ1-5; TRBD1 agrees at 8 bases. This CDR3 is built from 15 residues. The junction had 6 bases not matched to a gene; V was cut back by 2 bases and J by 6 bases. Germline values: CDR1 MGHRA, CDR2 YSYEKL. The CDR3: CASSQSGGAVQPQHF. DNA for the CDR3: TGCGCCAGCAGCCAATCAGGGGGCGCCGTTCAGCCCCAGCATTTT.

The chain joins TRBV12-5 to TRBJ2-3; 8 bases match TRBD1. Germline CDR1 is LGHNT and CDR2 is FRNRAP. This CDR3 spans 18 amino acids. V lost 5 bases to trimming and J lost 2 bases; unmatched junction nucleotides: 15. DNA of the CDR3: TGTGCTAGTGGTCTGATACGAACCGGGGACAGGTCCACAGATACGCAGTATTTT. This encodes CASGLIRTGDRSTDTQYF.

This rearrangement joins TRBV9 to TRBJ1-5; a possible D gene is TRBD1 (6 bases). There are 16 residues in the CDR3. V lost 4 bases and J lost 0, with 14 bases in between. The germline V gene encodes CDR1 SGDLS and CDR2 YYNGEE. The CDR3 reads CASSPYYRDSNQPQHF. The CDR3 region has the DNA TGTGCCAGCAGCCCATACTACAGGGATAGCAATCAGCCCCAGCATTTT.

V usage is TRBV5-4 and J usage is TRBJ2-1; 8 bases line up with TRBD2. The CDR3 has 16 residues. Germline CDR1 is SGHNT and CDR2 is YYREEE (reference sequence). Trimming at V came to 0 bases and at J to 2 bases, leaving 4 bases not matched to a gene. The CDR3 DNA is TGTGCCAGCAGCTTGGGGTCAGCGGGGGCCTACAATGAGCAGTTCTTC. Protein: CASSLGSAGAYNEQFF.

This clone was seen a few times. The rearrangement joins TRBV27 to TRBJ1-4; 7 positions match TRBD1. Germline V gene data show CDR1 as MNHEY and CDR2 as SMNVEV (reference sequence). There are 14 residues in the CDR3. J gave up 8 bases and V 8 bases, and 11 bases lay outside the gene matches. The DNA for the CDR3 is TGTGCCAGCGGGCTGACAGGGTCGCAGGAAAAACTGTTTTTT. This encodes CASGLTGSQEKLFF.

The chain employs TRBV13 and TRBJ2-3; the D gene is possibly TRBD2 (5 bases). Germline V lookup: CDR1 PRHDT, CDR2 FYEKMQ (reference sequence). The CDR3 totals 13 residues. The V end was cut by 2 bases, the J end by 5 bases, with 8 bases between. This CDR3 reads CASSLYSGDTQYF. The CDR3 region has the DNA TGTGCCAGCAGCTTATACAGCGGAGATACGCAGTATTTT.

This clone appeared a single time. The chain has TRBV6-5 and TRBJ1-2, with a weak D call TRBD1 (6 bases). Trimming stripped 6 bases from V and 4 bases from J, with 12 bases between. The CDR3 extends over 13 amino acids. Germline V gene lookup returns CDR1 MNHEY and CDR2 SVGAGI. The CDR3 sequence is CASSLRGIYGYTF. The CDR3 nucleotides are TGTGCCAGCAGCCTCAGGGGAATCTATGGCTACACCTTC.

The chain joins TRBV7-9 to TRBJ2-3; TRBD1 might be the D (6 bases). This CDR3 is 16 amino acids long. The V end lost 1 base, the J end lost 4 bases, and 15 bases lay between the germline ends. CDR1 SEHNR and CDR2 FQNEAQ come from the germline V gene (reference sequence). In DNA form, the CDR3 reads TGTGCCAGCAGCTTAGTCAGGGGAGCTGCCGCAGATACGCAGTATTTT. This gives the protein CASSLVRGAAADTQYF.

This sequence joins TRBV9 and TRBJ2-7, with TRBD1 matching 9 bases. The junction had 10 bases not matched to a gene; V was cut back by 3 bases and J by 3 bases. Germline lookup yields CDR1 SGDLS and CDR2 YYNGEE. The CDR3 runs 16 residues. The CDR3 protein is CASSGRQGVGLYEQYF. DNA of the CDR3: TGTGCCAGCAGCGGCCGACAGGGGGTAGGACTCTACGAGCAGTACTTC.

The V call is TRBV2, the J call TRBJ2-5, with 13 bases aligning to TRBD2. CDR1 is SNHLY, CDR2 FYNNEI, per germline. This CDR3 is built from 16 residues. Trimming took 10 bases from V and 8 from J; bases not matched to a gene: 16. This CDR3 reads CATGRTSGGTEGTQYF. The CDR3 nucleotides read TGTGCCACGGGCCGGACTAGCGGGGGAACCGAGGGAACCCAGTACTTC.

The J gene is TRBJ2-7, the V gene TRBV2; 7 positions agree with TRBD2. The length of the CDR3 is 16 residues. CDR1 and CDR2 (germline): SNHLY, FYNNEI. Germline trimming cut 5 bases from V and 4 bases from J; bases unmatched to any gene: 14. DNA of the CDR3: TGTGCCAGCAGTAAAAGCGGGGCACTGAGAGCTTACGAGCAGTACTTC. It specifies CASSKSGALRAYEQYF.

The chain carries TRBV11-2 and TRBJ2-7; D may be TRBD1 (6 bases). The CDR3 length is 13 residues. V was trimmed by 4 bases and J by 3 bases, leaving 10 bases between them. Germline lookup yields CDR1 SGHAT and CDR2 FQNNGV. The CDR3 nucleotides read TGTGCCAGCAGCTCAACACAGGGCTACGAGCAGTACTTC. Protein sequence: CASSSTQGYEQYF.

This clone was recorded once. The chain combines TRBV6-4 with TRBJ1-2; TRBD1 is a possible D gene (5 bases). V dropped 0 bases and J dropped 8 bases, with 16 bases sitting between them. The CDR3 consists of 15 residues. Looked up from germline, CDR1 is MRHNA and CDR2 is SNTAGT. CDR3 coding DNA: TGTGCCAGCAGTGACTCTGGGGGAGGTGGTAACGGCTACACCTTC. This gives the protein CASSDSGGGGNGYTF.

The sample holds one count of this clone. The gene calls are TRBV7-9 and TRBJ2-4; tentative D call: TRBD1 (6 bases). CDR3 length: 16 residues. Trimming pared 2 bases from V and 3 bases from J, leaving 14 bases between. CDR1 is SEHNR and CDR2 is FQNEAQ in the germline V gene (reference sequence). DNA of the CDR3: TGTGCCAGCAGCTTATTTCAGGGGCCTGTCAAAAACATTCAGTACTTC. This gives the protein CASSLFQGPVKNIQYF. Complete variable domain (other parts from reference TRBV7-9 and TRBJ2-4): DTGVSQNPRHKITKRGQNVTFRCDPISEHNRLYWYRQTLGQGPEFLTYFQNEAQLEKSRLLSDRFSAERPKGSFSTLEIQRTEQGDSAMYLCASSLFQGPVKNIQYFGAGTRLSVL.

The CDR3: CASSVSGNTGELFF. In DNA, the CDR3 is TGTGCCAGCAGCGTTTCAGGGAACACCGGGGAGCTGTTTTTT. V gene TRBV9 combines with J gene TRBJ2-2; D gene uncertain. With 2 bases removed from V and 1 base from J, the gap between germline ends came to 6 bases. The CDR3 is made up of 14 amino acids. CDR1 is SGDLS and CDR2 is YYNGEE in the germline V gene. The variable domain in full, completed from reference TRBV9 and TRBJ2-2, reads DSGVTQTPKHLITATGQRVTLRCSPRSGDLSVYWYQQSLDQGLQFLIQYYNGEERAKGNILERFSAQQFPDLHSELNLSSLELGDSALYFCASSVSGNTGELFFGEGSRLTVL.

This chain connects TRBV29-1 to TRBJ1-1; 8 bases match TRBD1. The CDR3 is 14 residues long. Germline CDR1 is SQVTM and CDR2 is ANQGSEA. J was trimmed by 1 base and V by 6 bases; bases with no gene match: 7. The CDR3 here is CSVVTGGTNTEAFF. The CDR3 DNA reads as TGCAGCGTAGTCACAGGGGGGACGAACACTGAAGCTTTCTTT.

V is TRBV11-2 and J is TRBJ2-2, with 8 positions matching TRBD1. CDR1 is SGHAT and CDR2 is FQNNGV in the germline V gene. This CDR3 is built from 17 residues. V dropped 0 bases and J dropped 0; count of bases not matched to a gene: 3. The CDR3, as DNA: TGTGCCAGCAGCTTAGAACTACAGGGGGCGAACACCGGGGAGCTGTTTTTT. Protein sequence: CASSLELQGANTGELFF.

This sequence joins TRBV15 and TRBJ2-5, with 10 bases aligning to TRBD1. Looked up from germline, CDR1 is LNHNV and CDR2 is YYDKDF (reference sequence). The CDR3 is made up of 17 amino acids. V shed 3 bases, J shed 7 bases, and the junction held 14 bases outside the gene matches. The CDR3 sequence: CATSSAGFRDRGPTQYF. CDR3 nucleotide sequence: TGTGCCACCAGCAGTGCCGGCTTCCGGGACAGGGGACCGACCCAGTACTTC.

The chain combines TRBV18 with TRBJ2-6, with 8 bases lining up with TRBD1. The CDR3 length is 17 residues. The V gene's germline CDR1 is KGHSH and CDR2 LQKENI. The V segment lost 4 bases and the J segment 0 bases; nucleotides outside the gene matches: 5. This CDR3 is CASSRGQGNSGANVLTF. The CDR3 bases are TGTGCCAGCTCACGTGGACAGGGAAACTCTGGGGCCAACGTCCTGACTTTC.

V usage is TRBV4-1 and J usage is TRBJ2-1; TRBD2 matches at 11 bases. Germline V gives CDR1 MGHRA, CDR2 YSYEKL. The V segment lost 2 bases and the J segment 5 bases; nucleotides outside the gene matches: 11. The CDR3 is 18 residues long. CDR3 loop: CASSQPTSGSSMNNEQFF. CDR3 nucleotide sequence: TGCGCCAGCAGCCAACCCACTAGCGGGAGCTCTATGAACAATGAGCAGTTCTTC.

The CDR3 spells CASSLHRGQGGHYGYTF. The CDR3 coding sequence is TGTGCCAGCAGCCTTCACAGGGGGCAAGGAGGGCACTATGGCTACACCTTC. This chain joins TRBV14 and TRBJ1-2; 9 bases are a match to TRBD1. Germline CDR1 and CDR2: SGHDN and FVKESK. V lost 4 bases, J lost 3 bases, and 12 bases stayed unmatched. This CDR3 spans 17 amino acids.

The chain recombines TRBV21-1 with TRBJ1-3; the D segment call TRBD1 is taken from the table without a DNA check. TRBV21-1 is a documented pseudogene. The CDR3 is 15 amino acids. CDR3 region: CASSRYRDRGNTIYF. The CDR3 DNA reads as TGTGCCAGCAGCAGATACCGGGACAGAGGAAACACCATATATTTT.

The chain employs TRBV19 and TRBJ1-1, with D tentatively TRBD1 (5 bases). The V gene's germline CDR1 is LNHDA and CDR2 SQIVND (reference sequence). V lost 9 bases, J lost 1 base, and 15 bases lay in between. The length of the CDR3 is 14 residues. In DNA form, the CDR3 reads TGTGCCAGCAAAGGGGCGATTGGGAACACTGAAGCTTTCTTT. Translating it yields CASKGAIGNTEAFF.

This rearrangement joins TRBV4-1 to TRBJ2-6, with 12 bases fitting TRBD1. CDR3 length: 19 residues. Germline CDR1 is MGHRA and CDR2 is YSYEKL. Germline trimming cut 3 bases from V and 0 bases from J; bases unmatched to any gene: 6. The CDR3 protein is CASSQGRDRGLSGANVLTF. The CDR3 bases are TGCGCCAGCAGCCAGGGCCGGGACAGGGGGCTCTCTGGGGCCAACGTCCTGACTTTC.

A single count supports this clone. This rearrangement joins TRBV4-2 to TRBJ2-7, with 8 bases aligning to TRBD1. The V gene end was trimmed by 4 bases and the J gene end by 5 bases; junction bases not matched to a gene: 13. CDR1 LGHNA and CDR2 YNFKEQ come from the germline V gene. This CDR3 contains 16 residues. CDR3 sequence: CASSLVKADRGHEQYF. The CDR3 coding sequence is TGTGCCAGCAGCCTTGTCAAAGCCGACAGGGGCCACGAGCAGTACTTC.

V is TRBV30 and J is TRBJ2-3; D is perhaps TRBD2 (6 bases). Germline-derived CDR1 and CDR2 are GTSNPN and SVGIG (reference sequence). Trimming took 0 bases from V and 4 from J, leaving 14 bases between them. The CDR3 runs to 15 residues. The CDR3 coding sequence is TGTGCCTGGAGTGTAGGAGGGGTCCGGTCAGATACGCAGTATTTT. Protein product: CAWSVGGVRSDTQYF.

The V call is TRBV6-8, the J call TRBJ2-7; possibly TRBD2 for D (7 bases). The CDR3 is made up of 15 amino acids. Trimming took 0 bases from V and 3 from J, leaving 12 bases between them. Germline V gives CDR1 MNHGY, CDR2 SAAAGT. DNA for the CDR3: TGTGCCAGCAGTTACTCTTGGGGGGGGCTCTACGAGCAGTACTTC. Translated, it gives CASSYSWGGLYEQYF.